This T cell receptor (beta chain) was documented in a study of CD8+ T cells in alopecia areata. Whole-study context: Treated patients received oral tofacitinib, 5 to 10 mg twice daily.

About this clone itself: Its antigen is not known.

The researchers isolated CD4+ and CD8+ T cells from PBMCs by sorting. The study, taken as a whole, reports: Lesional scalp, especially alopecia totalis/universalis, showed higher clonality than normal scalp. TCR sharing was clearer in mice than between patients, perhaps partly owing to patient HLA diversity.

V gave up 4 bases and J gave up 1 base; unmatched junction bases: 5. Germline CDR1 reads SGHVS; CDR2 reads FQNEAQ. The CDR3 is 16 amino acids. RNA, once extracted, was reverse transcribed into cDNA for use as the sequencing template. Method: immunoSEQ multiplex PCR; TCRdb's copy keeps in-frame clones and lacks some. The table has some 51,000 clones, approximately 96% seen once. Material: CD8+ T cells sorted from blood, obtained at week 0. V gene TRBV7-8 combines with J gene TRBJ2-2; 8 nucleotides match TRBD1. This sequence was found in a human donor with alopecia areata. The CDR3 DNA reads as TGTGCCAGCAGCTCTCTGGACAGGGTGAACACCGGGGAGCTGTTTTTT. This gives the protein CASSSLDRVNTGELFF.